This T cell receptor beta chain comes out of a study of PD-1 blockade in classical Hodgkin lymphoma. Findings of the study overall: Before treatment, complete responders showed about the same diversity as newly diagnosed patients. Healthy donors reportedly exceeded newly diagnosed patients in baseline TCR diversity.

CDR1 and CDR2 (germline): SGDLS, YYNGEE. The CDR3 length is 12 residues. Trimming shortened V by 6 bases and J by 3 bases, and 8 bases separated the two germline ends. Sequencing was performed with immunoSEQ multiplex PCR; in TCRdb, only in-frame clones are kept and a portion is missing. The sample carries about 21,000 clones, less than 90% recorded once. Described time point: cycle 4 day 1 (C4D1), after 5 to 7 weeks of nivolumab. Every patient relapsed after autologous stem cell transplantation, and brentuximab vedotin exposure varied. Investigators obtained CD8+ T cells from thawed PBMCs by magnetic negative selection. This clone has only a few counts. Its antigen is not identified.

The specimen comprised CD8+ T cells from blood, sampled before the fourth cycle of nivolumab. This TCR derives from a human donor with classical Hodgkin lymphoma. The chain carries TRBV9 and TRBJ2-3; no definite D call. The DNA of the CDR3 is TGTGCCAGCATGGGAAGGACAGATACGCAGTATTTT. It is translated as CASMGRTDTQYF.